The 23 T cell receptor beta chains given below trace back to one sample, sequenced in a study of shared clonotypes between healthy human individuals. Sequencing used immunoSEQ multiplex PCR; TCRdb keeps in-frame clones, though not all of them. This table has 600,000 or so clones, about 95% appearing once. CD8 cells classed as naive were CD45RO-negative and positively selected for CCR7, excluding terminally differentiated effector memory CD45RA+ cells. Sequenced: naive CD8+ T cells sorted from blood. Source of these receptors: a woman in her 30s in good health.

In its sample, this clone was seen a few times. This chain uses TRBV5-8 with TRBJ1-5, with TRBD1 matching 11 bases. The CDR3 is 17 residues long. J lost 5 bases, V lost 4 bases, and 11 bases had no gene match. Germline V gene data show CDR1 as SGHTS and CDR2 as YDEGEE. CDR3 in amino acids: CASSPITGTGGYQPQHF. The DNA for the CDR3 is TGTGCCAGCAGCCCAATAACCGGGACAGGGGGTTATCAGCCCCAGCATTTT.

The V gene is TRBV2, the J gene TRBJ2-1; D ambiguous. The V end lost 1 base, the J end lost 8 bases, and 18 bases lay between the germline ends. CDR3 length: 16 amino acids. Germline lookup yields CDR1 SNHLY and CDR2 FYNNEI. CDR3 DNA: TGTGCCAGCAGTGAAGGGGCTGGCAGCCCGCGATATGAGCAGTTCTTC. It yields the protein CASSEGAGSPRYEQFF.

As to this clone: Other DNA sequences in this specimen translate into the identical CDR3. The genes are TRBV5-6 and TRBJ1-1, with unresolved D. The CDR3 extends over 12 amino acids. V lost 2 bases to trimming and J lost 0 bases, with 2 bases between them. Germline V gene sequence: CDR1 SGHDT, CDR2 YYEEEE. CDR3 nucleotide sequence: TGTGCCAGCAGCTTCATGAACACTGAAGCTTTCTTT. Amino acid sequence: CASSFMNTEAFF.

This rearrangement joins TRBV19 to TRBJ2-1; D perhaps matches TRBD1 (6 bases). The CDR3 has 16 amino acids. CDR1 is LNHDA, CDR2 SQIVND, per germline (reference sequence). V dropped 5 bases and J dropped 4 bases, with 18 bases sitting between them. CDR3 DNA: TGTGCCAGTAGTCCCGTTGCAGGGGAGAGGTACAATGAGCAGTTCTTC. Translation: CASSPVAGERYNEQFF. Supplemented by reference TRBV19 and TRBJ2-1, the full variable domain reads DGGITQSPKYLFRKEGQNVTLSCEQNLNHDAMYWYRQDPGQGLRLIYYSQIVNDFQKGDIAEGYSVSREKKESFPLTVTSAQKNPTAFYLCASSPVAGERYNEQFFGPGTRLTVL.

The chain uses TRBV6-4 and TRBJ1-6; D perhaps matches TRBD1 (5 bases). This CDR3 has 15 amino acids. V was cut by 6 bases and J by 15 bases, with 24 bases left in between. Germline CDR1 is MRHNA and CDR2 is SNTAGT. Here the CDR3 DNA reads TGTGCCAGCAGGAAGGGACGGTGGCGGATTCGAAACCTCCACTTT. This codes for CASRKGRWRIRNLHF.

J is TRBJ1-1 and V is TRBV5-6; no definite D call. The germline CDR1 and CDR2 sequences are SGHDT and YYEEEE. The ends were cut back, 0 bases at V and 1 base at J, with 4 bases in the middle. The CDR3 covers 13 residues. The CDR3 nucleotides are TGTGCCAGCAGCTTGGTCCGGAACACTGAAGCTTTCTTT. This codes for CASSLVRNTEAFF.

This clone has just one count. The chain uses TRBV6-5 and TRBJ1-2, with TRBD1 as a possible D gene (6 bases). Trimming removed 6 bases from V and 2 bases from J, with 10 bases in between. Germline V gene data show CDR1 as MNHEY and CDR2 as SVGAGI. This CDR3 has 13 residues. As DNA, the CDR3 is TGTGCCAGCAGATCAACAGGGAACTATGGCTACACCTTC. Its translation: CASRSTGNYGYTF.

V and J are TRBV5-5 and TRBJ1-3; 9 positions agree with TRBD1. The CDR3 is made up of 16 amino acids. Germline values: CDR1 SGHKS, CDR2 YYEKEE (reference sequence). The V segment lost 4 bases and the J segment 2 bases; nucleotides outside the gene matches: 7. DNA for the CDR3: TGTGCCAGCAGCCCACTGGGACAGGGAGCTGGAAACACCATATATTTT. It codes for CASSPLGQGAGNTIYF. The variable domain in full, completed from reference TRBV5-5 and TRBJ1-3, reads DAGVTQSPTHLIKTRGQQVTLRCSPISGHKSVSWYQQVLGQGPQFIFQYYEKEERGRGNFPDRFSARQFPNYSSELNVNALLLGDSALYLCASSPLGQGAGNTIYFGEGSWLTVV.

A remark on this clone: Other DNA sequences in the sample encode the same CDR3. The chain combines TRBV19 with TRBJ1-5; 8 bases fit TRBD1. V dropped 3 bases and J dropped 5; count of bases not matched to a gene: 3. The V gene's germline CDR1 is LNHDA and CDR2 SQIVND (reference sequence). The CDR3 has 14 amino acids. CDR3 in DNA: TGTGCCAGTAGTATCGGACAGGGATATCAGCCCCAGCATTTT. Protein product: CASSIGQGYQPQHF.

This chain joins TRBV27 and TRBJ2-7, with 10 positions matching TRBD2. The CDR3 is made up of 15 amino acids. Germline lookup yields CDR1 MNHEY and CDR2 SMNVEV (reference sequence). Trimming removed 4 bases from V and 4 bases from J; junction bases left unmatched: 7. CDR3 protein: CASSSSGRGYYEQYF. The CDR3 region has the DNA TGTGCCAGCAGTTCTAGCGGGAGAGGTTATTACGAGCAGTACTTC.

The chain links TRBV27 to TRBJ2-2; tentatively, D is TRBD1 (6 bases). Germline V CDR1 and CDR2: MNHEY, SMNVEV (reference sequence). CDR3 length: 15 amino acids. Trimming left V 4 bases short and J 1 base short, with 10 bases between. The CDR3 region is CASSSRQENTGELFF. The CDR3 nucleotides are TGTGCCAGCAGTTCCCGACAGGAGAACACCGGGGAGCTGTTTTTT.

This chain joins TRBV5-1 and TRBJ1-1; 11 nucleotides line up with TRBD1. The CDR3 is made up of 16 amino acids. Trimming removed 3 bases from V and 5 bases from J; junction bases left unmatched: 9. Per the germline V gene, CDR1 is SGHRS and CDR2 is YFSETQ. The CDR3 DNA follows: TGCGCCAGCAGCTCCGGGACAGGGGGAGTAAGGACTGAAGCTTTCTTT. It encodes CASSSGTGGVRTEAFF.

The rearrangement links TRBV19 to TRBJ2-7; 10 nucleotides line up with TRBD1. The CDR3 has 13 residues. From germline, CDR1 is LNHDA and CDR2 SQIVND (reference sequence). V trimming: 3 bases; J trimming: 4 bases; junction bases outside the gene matches: 0. As DNA, the CDR3 is TGTGCCAGTAGTATGGACAGGGGGTACGAGCAGTACTTC. Translated: CASSMDRGYEQYF.

The rearrangement uses TRBV10-3 and TRBJ2-7; the match to TRBD1 covers 9 bases. There are 14 residues in the CDR3. Germline V gives CDR1 ENHRY, CDR2 SYGVKD. Trimming took 4 bases from V and 7 from J; bases not matched to a gene: 8. DNA for the CDR3: TGTGCCATCAGTGTTCCGGACAGGGGTGAGGAGCAGTACTTC. Translated, it gives CAISVPDRGEEQYF.

The DNA for the CDR3 is TGTGCCAGTACCGACTGGGAGACAGGCCAGGGCACCGGGGAGCTGTTTTTT. Translation: CASTDWETGQGTGELFF. This rearrangement joins TRBV19 to TRBJ2-2; perhaps TRBD1 as D (6 bases). This CDR3 spans 17 amino acids. With 7 bases removed from V and 4 bases from J, the gap between germline ends came to 22 bases. Germline V gene data show CDR1 as LNHDA and CDR2 as SQIVND (reference sequence).

The V gene is TRBV19, the J gene TRBJ1-2, with TRBD1 matching over 9 bases. Trimming cost V 3 bases and J 2 bases; bases outside gene matches: 4. The CDR3 spans 15 residues. From germline, CDR1 is LNHDA and CDR2 SQIVND (reference sequence). CDR3: CASSIWTGENYGYTF. CDR3 nucleotide sequence: TGTGCCAGTAGTATTTGGACAGGGGAGAACTATGGCTACACCTTC.

J is TRBJ1-4 and V is TRBV19; D gene uncertain. Germline values: CDR1 LNHDA, CDR2 SQIVND (reference sequence). V lost 0 bases, J lost 0 bases, and 11 bases lay in between. The CDR3 is made up of 17 amino acids. The CDR3 region is CASSIDLRGATNEKLFF. CDR3 sequence (DNA): TGTGCCAGTAGTATAGACCTCCGGGGTGCAACTAATGAAAAACTGTTTTTT.

The chain carries TRBV7-9 and TRBJ2-3, with TRBD2 matching 8 bases. The J segment lost 5 bases and the V segment lost 1 base, leaving 8 bases of the junction unmatched. The CDR3 is 16 residues long. CDR1 and CDR2 from the germline V gene are SEHNR and FQNEAQ (reference sequence). The CDR3 region has the DNA TGTGCCAGCAGCTTAGGCGGAGCGGGAGAATTAGATACGCAGTATTTT. It specifies CASSLGGAGELDTQYF.

This sequence joins TRBV10-2 and TRBJ1-2; D gene uncertain. Trimming pared 3 bases from V and 4 bases from J, leaving 9 bases between. Germline CDR1 and CDR2: WSHSY and SAAADI. The CDR3 spans 13 residues. The CDR3 loop reads CASSEGGSYGYTF. The CDR3 coding sequence is TGCGCCAGCAGTGAAGGAGGGAGCTATGGCTACACCTTC.

CDR3 region: CASSYGGLDGYTF. The CDR3, as DNA: TGTGCCAGTAGTTACGGTGGTCTAGACGGCTACACCTTC. The gene calls are TRBV19 and TRBJ1-2; D is uncertain. Germline V gives CDR1 LNHDA, CDR2 SQIVND (reference sequence). The V end was cut by 5 bases, the J end by 8 bases, with 15 bases between. This CDR3 contains 13 residues.

The V call is TRBV7-8, the J call TRBJ2-2; D is uncertain. There are 13 residues in the CDR3. Germline V gene lookup returns CDR1 SGHVS and CDR2 FQNEAQ. V gave up 0 bases and J gave up 4 bases, with 3 bases separating them. The CDR3 nucleotides are TGTGCCAGCAGCTTAGCTTCCACCGGGGAGCTGTTTTTT. Amino acid sequence: CASSLASTGELFF.

This chain uses TRBV29-1 with TRBJ2-7; no clear D gene. V was pared by 7 bases and J by 2 bases, with 15 bases between. This CDR3 region has 13 residues. In germline, CDR1 is SQVTM, CDR2 ANQGSEA. Written as DNA, the CDR3 is TGCAGCGCACCCGGACGGACCCCCTACGAGCAGTACTTC. Its translation is CSAPGRTPYEQYF.

This clone was recorded once. This rearrangement joins TRBV2 to TRBJ1-3; no definite D call. The CDR3 is 17 residues long. Trimming removed 5 bases at V and 4 bases at J, with 21 bases between. CDR1 SNHLY and CDR2 FYNNEI come from the germline V gene. Written as DNA, the CDR3 is TGTGCCAGCAGTCGGGAGGGCACCCCGAGCTCAGGAAACACCATATATTTT. It specifies CASSREGTPSSGNTIYF.